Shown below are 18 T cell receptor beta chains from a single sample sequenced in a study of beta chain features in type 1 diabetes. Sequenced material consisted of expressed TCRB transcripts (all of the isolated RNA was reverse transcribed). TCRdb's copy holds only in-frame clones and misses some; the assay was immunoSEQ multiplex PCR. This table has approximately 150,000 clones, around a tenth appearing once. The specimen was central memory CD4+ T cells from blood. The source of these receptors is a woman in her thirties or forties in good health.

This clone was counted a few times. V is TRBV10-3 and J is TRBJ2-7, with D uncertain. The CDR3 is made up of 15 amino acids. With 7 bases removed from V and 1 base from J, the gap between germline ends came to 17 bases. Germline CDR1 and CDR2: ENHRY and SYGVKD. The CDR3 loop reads CAIMKVGDLSYEQYF. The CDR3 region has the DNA TGTGCCATCATGAAGGTCGGTGACTTGTCCTACGAGCAGTACTTC.

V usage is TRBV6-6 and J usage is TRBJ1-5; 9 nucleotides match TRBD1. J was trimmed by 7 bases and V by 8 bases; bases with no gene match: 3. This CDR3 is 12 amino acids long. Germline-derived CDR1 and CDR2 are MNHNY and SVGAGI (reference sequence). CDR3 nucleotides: TGTGCCAGCCGGGACAGGGCCCAGCCCCAGCATTTT. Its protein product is CASRDRAQPQHF.

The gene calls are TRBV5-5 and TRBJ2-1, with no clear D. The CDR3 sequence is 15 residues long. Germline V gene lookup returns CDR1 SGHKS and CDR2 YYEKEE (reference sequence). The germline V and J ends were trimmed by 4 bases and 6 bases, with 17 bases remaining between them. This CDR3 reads CASSPDLGTRNEQFF. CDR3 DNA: TGTGCCAGCAGCCCGGATCTAGGTACCCGCAATGAGCAGTTCTTC.

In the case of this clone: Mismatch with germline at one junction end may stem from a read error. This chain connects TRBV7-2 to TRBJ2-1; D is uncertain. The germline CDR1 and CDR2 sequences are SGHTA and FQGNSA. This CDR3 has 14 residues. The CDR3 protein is CASSHLDSHNEQFF. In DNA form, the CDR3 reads TGTGCCAGCAGCCATCTTGACTCCCACAATGAGCAGTTCTTC. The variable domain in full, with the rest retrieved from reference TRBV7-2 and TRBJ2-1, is GAGVSQSPSNKVTEKGKDVELRCDPISGHTALYWYRQSLGQGLEFLIYFQGNSAPDKSGLPSDRFSAERTGGSVSTLTIQRTQQEDSAVYLCASSHLDSHNEQFFGPGTRLTVL.

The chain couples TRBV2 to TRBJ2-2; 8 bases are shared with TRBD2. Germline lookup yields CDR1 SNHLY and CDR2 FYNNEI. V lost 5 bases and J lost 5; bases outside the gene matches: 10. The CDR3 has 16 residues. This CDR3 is CASSTSRRGGTGELFF. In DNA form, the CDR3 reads TGTGCCAGCAGTACCTCTCGCCGGGGGGGAACCGGGGAGCTGTTTTTT.

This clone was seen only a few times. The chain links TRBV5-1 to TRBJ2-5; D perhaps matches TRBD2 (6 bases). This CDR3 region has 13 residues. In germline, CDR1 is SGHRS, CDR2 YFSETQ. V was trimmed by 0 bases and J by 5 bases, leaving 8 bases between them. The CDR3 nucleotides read TGCGCCAGCAGCTTGGGCGGGGTGGAGACCCAGTACTTC. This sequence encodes CASSLGGVETQYF.

CDR3 in DNA: TGTGCCAGCAGACTAGCGGGGGGGGGCTTACGCGCTATTCAGTACTTC. Amino acids: CASRLAGGGLRAIQYF. The rearrangement joins TRBV2 to TRBJ2-4; 13 bases fit TRBD2. This CDR3 has 16 amino acids. The germline V gene has CDR1 SNHLY and CDR2 FYNNEI. The V gene end was trimmed by 6 bases and the J gene end by 10 bases; junction bases not matched to a gene: 12.

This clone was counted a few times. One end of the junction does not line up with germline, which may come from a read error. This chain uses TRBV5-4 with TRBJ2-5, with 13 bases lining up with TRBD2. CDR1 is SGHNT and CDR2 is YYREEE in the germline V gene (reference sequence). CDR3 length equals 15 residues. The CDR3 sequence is CASSPGLAGRETQYF. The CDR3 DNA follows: TGCGCCAGCAGCCCGGGACTAGCGGGGCGGGAGACCCAGTACTTC.

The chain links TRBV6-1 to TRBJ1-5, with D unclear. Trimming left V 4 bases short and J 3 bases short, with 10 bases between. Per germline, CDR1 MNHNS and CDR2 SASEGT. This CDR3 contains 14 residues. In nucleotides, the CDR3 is TGTGCCAGCAGTGCTGGGCAGTCCAATCAGCCCCAGCATTTT. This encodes CASSAGQSNQPQHF.

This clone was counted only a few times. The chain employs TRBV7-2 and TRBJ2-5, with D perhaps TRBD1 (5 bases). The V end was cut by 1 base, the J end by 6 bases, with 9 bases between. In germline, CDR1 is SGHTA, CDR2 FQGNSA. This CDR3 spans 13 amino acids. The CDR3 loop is CASSLVLGQTQYF. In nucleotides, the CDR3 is TGTGCCAGCAGCTTAGTTTTGGGGCAGACCCAGTACTTC.

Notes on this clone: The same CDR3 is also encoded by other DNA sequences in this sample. CDR3 DNA: TGTGCCAGCTCCCGGGACAGGGTGTACGAGCAGTACTTC. It codes for CASSRDRVYEQYF. The rearrangement uses TRBV19 and TRBJ2-7, with 9 bases identical to TRBD1. J lost 4 bases, V lost 9 bases, and 7 bases had no gene match. This CDR3 has 13 residues. Germline V gene sequence: CDR1 LNHDA, CDR2 SQIVND (reference sequence).

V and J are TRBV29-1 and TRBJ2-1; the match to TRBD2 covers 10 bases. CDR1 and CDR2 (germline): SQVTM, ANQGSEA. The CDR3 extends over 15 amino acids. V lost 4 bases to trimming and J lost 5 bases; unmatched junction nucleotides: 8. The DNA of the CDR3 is TGCAGCGTTGGGGGACTAGCGAATAACCACAATGAGCAGTTCTTC. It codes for CSVGGLANNHNEQFF.

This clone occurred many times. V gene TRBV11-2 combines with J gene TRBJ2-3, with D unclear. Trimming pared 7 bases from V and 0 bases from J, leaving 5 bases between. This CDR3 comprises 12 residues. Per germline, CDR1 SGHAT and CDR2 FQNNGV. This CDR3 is CASKSSTDTQYF. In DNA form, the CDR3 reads TGTGCCAGCAAGAGTAGCACAGATACGCAGTATTTT.

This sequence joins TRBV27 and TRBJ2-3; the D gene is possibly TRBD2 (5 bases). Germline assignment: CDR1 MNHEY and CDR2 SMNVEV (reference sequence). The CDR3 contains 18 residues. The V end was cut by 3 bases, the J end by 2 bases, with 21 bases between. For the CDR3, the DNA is TGTGCCAGCAGTTTTATAGGAGGAGCGGTTGGGTCCACAGATACGCAGTATTTT. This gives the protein CASSFIGGAVGSTDTQYF.

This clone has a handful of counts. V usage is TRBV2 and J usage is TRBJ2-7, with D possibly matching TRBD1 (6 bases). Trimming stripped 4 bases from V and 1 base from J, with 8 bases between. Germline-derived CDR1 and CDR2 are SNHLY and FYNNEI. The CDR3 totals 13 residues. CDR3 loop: CASSVQGSYEQYF. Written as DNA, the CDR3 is TGTGCCAGCAGTGTGCAGGGGTCCTACGAGCAGTACTTC.

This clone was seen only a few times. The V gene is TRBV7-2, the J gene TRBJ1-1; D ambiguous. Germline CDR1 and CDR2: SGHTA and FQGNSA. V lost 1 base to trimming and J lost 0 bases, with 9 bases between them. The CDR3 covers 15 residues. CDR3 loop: CASSLGALMNTEAFF. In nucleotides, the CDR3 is TGTGCCAGCAGCTTAGGGGCCTTAATGAACACTGAAGCTTTCTTT.

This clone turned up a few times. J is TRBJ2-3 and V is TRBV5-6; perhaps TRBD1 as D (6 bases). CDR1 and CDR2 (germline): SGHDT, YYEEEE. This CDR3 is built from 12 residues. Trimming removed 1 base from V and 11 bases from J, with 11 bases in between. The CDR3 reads CASSLTQGVQYF. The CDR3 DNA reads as TGTGCCAGCAGCTTGACACAGGGAGTGCAGTATTTT. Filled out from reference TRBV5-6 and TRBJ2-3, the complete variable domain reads DAGVTQSPTHLIKTRGQQVTLRCSPKSGHDTVSWYQQALGQGPQFIFQYYEEEERQRGNFPDRFSGHQFPNYSSELNVNALLLGDSALYLCASSLTQGVQYFGPGTRLTVL.

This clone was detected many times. CDR3 DNA: TGTGCCATCAAAAGCGGGGGCAAGGAGACCCAGTACTTC. The encoded protein is CAIKSGGKETQYF. This chain uses TRBV10-3 with TRBJ2-5; 8 nucleotides line up with TRBD2. This CDR3 is built from 13 residues. J was trimmed by 5 bases and V by 7 bases; bases with no gene match: 6. CDR1 is ENHRY, CDR2 SYGVKD, per germline.